The 7 T cell receptor beta chains below were found in one sample sequenced in a study of cytomegalovirus exposure and HLA in healthy donors. Primers included in the PCR were 60 Vbeta and 13 Jbeta primers. Using immunoSEQ multiplex PCR, the repertoire was profiled, and TCRdb retains in-frame clones only, with some absent. The sample carries roughly 110,000 clones, roughly 73% recorded once. The specimen sequenced was PBMCs. The receptors originated from a man between 25 and 39 years old in good health and CMV-seronegative.

Only a few counts were recorded for this clone. This chain uses TRBV15 with TRBJ1-1; D is undetermined. The V end was cut by 0 bases, the J end by 6 bases, with 8 bases between. Germline-derived CDR1 and CDR2 are LNHNV and YYDKDF (reference sequence). This CDR3 has 13 amino acids. The DNA for the CDR3 is TGTGCCACCAGCAGAGATTACGGGGCTGAAGCTTTCTTT. Protein product: CATSRDYGAEAFF.

The rearrangement joins TRBV25-1 to TRBJ2-7; 9 bases align to TRBD1. This CDR3 comprises 13 residues. CDR1 MGHDK and CDR2 SYGVNS come from the germline V gene. The junction had 4 bases not matched to a gene; V was cut back by 6 bases and J by 4 bases. For the CDR3, the DNA is TGTGCCAGCAGCTACAGGGGGCAATACGAGCAGTACTTC. Translating it yields CASSYRGQYEQYF.

The chain has TRBV9 and TRBJ2-7; 8 bases are shared with TRBD1. V shed 0 bases and J 4 bases; nucleotides not matched to a gene: 6. Looked up from germline, CDR1 is SGDLS and CDR2 is YYNGEE. CDR3 length: 15 amino acids. CDR3 nucleotide sequence: TGTGCCAGCAGCGTAGGCCCAGGGGGCACTTACGAGCAGTACTTC. This translates into CASSVGPGGTYEQYF. Full variable domain (remainder filled in from reference TRBV9 and TRBJ2-7): DSGVTQTPKHLITATGQRVTLRCSPRSGDLSVYWYQQSLDQGLQFLIQYYNGEERAKGNILERFSAQQFPDLHSELNLSSLELGDSALYFCASSVGPGGTYEQYFGPGTRLTVT.

J is TRBJ2-5 and V is TRBV11-2, with D perhaps matching TRBD1 (6 bases). Trimming removed 1 base from V and 5 bases from J, with 17 bases in between. Germline V gene sequence: CDR1 SGHAT, CDR2 FQNNGV. This CDR3 comprises 16 residues. The CDR3 sequence: CASSLAVGGGWETQYF. For the CDR3, the DNA is TGTGCCAGCAGCTTAGCGGTAGGGGGTGGTTGGGAGACCCAGTACTTC.

The chain combines TRBV28 with TRBJ2-7; 11 nucleotides agree with TRBD2. CDR3 length equals 14 residues. The trim removed 5 bases at V and 2 bases at J, leaving 2 bases unmatched. The germline V gene encodes CDR1 MDHEN and CDR2 SYDVKM. CDR3: CASSDSGGAYEQYF. DNA for the CDR3: TGTGCCAGCAGTGATAGCGGGGGGGCCTACGAGCAGTACTTC.

To note about this clone: At one of its ends the junction is not consistent with the germline gene, which may arise from a read error. Other DNA sequences in the sample encode the same CDR3. The chain is built from TRBV6-1 and TRBJ2-7, with D maybe TRBD1 (6 bases). The germline V gene encodes CDR1 MNHNS and CDR2 SASEGT. The length of the CDR3 is 15 residues. In DNA form, the CDR3 reads TGTGCCAGCAGTGCCCAGTTTGTGGACAGCTACGAGCAGTACTTT. Its protein is CASSAQFVDSYEQYF.

The chain carries TRBV9 and TRBJ2-4; D might be TRBD1 (6 bases). Trimming took 3 bases from V and 3 from J, leaving 7 bases between them. The CDR3 sequence is 13 residues long. The germline V gene encodes CDR1 SGDLS and CDR2 YYNGEE. CDR3 protein: CASSGTDKNIQYF. DNA of the CDR3: TGTGCCAGCAGCGGGACAGACAAAAACATTCAGTACTTC.